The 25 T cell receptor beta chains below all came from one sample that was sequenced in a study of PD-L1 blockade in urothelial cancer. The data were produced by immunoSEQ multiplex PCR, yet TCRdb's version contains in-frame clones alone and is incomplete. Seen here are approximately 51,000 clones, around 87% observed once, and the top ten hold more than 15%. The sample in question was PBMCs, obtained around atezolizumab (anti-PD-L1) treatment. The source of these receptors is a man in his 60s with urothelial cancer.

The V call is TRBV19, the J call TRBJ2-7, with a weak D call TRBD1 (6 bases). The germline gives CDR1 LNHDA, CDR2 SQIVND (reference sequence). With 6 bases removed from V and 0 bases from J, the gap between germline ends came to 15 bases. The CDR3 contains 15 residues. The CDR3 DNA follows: TGTGCCAGTAGAAAAACCCAGGGGATCTCCTACGAGCAGTACTTC. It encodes CASRKTQGISYEQYF.

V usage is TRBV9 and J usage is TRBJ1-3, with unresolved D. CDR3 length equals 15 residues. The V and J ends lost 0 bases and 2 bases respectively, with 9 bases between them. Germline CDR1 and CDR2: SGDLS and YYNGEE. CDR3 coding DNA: TGTGCCAGCAGCGTAGATCCAAGAGCTGGAAACACCATATATTTT. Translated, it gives CASSVDPRAGNTIYF.

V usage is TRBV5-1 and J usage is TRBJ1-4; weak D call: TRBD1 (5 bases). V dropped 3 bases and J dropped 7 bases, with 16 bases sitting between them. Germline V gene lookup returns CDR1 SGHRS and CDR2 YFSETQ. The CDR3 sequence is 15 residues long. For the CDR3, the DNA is TGCGCCAGCAGCTCCGGTCTTGGGGCCTTTGAAAAACTGTTTTTT. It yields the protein CASSSGLGAFEKLFF. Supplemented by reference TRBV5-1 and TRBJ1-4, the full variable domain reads KAGVTQTPRYLIKTRGQQVTLSCSPISGHRSVSWYQQTPGQGLQFLFEYFSETQRNKGNFPGRFSGRQFSNSRSEMNVSTLELGDSALYLCASSSGLGAFEKLFFGSGTQLSVL.

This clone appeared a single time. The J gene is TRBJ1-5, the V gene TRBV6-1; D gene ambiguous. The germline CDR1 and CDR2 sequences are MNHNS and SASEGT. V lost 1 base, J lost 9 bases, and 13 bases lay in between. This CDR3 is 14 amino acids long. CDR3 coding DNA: TGTGCCAGCAGTGAAGGGGCCCCATTGACGCCCCAGCATTTT. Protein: CASSEGAPLTPQHF.

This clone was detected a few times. As DNA, the CDR3 is TGTGCCAGCTCACCACAATCCAGGAATGAAAAACTGTTTTTT. It is translated as CASSPQSRNEKLFF. The chain uses TRBV18 and TRBJ1-4; unclear D gene. The CDR3 sequence is 14 residues long. Germline CDR1 KGHSH, CDR2 LQKENI. The V gene lost 1 base and the J gene lost 5 bases, with 8 bases spanning the gap. Combining the CDR3 with reference TRBV18 and TRBJ1-4 gives the whole variable domain NAGVMQNPRHLVRRRGQEARLRCSPMKGHSHVYWYRQLPEEGLKFMVYLQKENIIDESGMPKERFSAEFPKEGPSILRIQQVVRGDSAAYFCASSPQSRNEKLFFGSGTQLSVL.

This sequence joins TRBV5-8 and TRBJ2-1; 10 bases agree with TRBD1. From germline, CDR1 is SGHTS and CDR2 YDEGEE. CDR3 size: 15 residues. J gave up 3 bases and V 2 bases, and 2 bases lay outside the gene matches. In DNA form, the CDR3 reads TGTGCCAGCAGCTTTGGGACAGGGGTCTACAATGAGCAGTTCTTC. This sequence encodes CASSFGTGVYNEQFF.

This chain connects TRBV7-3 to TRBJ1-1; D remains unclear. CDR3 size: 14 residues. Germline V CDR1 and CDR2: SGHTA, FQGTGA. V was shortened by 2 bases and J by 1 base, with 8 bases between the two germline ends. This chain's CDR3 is CASSLAGQNTEAFF. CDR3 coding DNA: TGTGCCAGCAGCTTAGCAGGTCAGAACACTGAAGCTTTCTTT.

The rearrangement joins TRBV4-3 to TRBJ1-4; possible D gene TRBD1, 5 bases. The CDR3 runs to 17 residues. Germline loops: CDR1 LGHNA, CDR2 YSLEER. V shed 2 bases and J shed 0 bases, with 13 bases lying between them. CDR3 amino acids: CASSQPQSGATNEKLFF. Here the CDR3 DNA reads TGCGCCAGCAGCCAACCTCAATCGGGGGCAACTAATGAAAAACTGTTTTTT.

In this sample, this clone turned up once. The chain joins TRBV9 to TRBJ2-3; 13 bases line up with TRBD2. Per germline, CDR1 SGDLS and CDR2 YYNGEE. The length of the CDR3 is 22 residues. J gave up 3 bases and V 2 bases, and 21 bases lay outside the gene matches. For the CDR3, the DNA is TGTGCCAGCAGCGTCCTCACATTTCGTGGACTAGCGGGAGTTTTAGGTACAGATACGCAGTATTTT. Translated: CASSVLTFRGLAGVLGTDTQYF. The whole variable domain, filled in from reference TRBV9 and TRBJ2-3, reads DSGVTQTPKHLITATGQRVTLRCSPRSGDLSVYWYQQSLDQGLQFLIQYYNGEERAKGNILERFSAQQFPDLHSELNLSSLELGDSALYFCASSVLTFRGLAGVLGTDTQYFGPGTRLTVL.

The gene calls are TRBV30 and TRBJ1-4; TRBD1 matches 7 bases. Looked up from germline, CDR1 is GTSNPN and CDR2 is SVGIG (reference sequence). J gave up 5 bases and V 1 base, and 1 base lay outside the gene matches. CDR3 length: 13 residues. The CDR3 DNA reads TGTGCCTGGAGTGCAGGGGGAAATGAAAAACTGTTTTTT. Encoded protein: CAWSAGGNEKLFF.

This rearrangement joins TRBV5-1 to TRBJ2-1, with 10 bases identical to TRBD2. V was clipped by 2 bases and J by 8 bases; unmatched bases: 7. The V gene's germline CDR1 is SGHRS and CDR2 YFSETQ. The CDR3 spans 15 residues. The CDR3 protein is CASSFTASGSDEQFF. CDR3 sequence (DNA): TGCGCCAGCAGCTTCACCGCTAGCGGGAGCGATGAGCAGTTCTTC.

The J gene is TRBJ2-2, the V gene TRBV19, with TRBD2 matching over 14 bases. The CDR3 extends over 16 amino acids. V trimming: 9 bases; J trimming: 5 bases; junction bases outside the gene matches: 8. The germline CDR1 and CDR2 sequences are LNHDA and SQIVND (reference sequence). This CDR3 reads CASRLAGGRRTGELFF. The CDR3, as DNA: TGTGCCAGCCGACTAGCGGGAGGGCGCAGGACCGGGGAGCTGTTTTTT.

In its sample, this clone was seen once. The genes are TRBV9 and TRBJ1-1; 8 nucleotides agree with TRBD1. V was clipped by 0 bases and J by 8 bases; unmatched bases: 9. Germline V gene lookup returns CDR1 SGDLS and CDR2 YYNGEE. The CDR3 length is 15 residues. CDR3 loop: CASSVALRGPGEAFF. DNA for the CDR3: TGTGCCAGCAGCGTAGCTCTCAGGGGGCCAGGCGAAGCTTTCTTT. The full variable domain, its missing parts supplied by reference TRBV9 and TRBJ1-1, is DSGVTQTPKHLITATGQRVTLRCSPRSGDLSVYWYQQSLDQGLQFLIQYYNGEERAKGNILERFSAQQFPDLHSELNLSSLELGDSALYFCASSVALRGPGEAFFGQGTRLTVV.

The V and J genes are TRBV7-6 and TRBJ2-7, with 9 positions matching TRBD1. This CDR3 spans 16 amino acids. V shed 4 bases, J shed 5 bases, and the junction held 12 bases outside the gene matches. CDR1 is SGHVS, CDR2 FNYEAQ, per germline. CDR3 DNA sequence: TGTGCCAGCAGCTCTGCAGCCGGGACAGGGTACAACGAGCAGTACTTC. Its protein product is CASSSAAGTGYNEQYF.

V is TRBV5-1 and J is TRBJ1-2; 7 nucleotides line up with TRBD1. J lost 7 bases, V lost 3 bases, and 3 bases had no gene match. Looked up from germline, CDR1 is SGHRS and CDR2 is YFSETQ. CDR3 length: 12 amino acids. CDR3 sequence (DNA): TGCGCCAGCAGCTATTCAGGGGGTGGCTACACCTTC. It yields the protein CASSYSGGGYTF.

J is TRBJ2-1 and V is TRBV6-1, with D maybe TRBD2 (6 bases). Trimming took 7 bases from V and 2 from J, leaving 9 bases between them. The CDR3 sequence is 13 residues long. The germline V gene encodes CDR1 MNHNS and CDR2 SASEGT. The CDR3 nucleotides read TGTGCCAGCATTAGCGGTACCTACAATGAGCAGTTCTTC. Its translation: CASISGTYNEQFF.

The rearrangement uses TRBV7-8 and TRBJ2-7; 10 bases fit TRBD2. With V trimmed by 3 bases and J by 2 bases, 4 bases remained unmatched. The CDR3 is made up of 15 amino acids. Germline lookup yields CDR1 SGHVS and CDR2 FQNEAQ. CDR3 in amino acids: CASSLGLARTYEQYF. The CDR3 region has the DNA TGTGCCAGCAGCTTGGGACTAGCGAGAACCTACGAGCAGTACTTC. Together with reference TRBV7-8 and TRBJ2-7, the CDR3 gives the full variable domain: GAGVSQSPRYKVAKRGQDVALRCDPISGHVSLFWYQQALGQGPEFLTYFQNEAQLDKSGLPSDRFFAERPEGSVSTLKIQRTQQEDSAVYLCASSLGLARTYEQYFGPGTRLTVT.

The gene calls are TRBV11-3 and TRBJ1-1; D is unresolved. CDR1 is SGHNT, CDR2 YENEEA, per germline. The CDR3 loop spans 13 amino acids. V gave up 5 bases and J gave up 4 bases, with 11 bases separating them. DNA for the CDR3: TGTGCCAGCAGCCCCCCGGGTGTCACTGAAGCTTTCTTT. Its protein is CASSPPGVTEAFF.

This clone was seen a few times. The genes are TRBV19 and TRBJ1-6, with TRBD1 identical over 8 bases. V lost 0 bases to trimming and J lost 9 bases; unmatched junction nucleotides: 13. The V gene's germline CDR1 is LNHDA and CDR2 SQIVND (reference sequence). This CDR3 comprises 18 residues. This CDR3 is CASSIDIPRTGSSSPLHF. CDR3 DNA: TGTGCCAGTAGTATAGATATCCCCCGGACAGGGAGCTCTTCACCCCTCCACTTT.

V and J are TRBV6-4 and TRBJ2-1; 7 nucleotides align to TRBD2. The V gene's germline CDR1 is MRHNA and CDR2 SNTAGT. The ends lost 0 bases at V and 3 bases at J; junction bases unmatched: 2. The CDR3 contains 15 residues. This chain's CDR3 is CASSDSGGDYNEQFF. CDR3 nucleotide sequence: TGTGCCAGCAGTGACTCGGGAGGGGACTACAATGAGCAGTTCTTC.

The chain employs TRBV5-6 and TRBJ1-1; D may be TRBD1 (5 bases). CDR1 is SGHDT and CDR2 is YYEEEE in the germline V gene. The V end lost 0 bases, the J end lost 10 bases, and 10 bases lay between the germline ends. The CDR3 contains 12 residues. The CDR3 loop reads CASSLEGWGAFF. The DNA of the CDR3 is TGTGCCAGCAGCTTGGAGGGGTGGGGAGCTTTCTTT.

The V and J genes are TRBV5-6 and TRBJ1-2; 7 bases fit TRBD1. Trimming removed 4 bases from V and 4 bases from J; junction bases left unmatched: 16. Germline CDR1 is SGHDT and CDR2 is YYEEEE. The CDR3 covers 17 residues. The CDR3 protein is CASSPRAGGVNFYGYTF. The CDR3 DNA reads TGTGCCAGCAGCCCGAGGGCAGGGGGAGTAAATTTCTATGGCTACACCTTC. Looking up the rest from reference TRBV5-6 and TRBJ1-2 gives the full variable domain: DAGVTQSPTHLIKTRGQQVTLRCSPKSGHDTVSWYQQALGQGPQFIFQYYEEEERQRGNFPDRFSGHQFPNYSSELNVNALLLGDSALYLCASSPRAGGVNFYGYTFGSGTRLTVV.

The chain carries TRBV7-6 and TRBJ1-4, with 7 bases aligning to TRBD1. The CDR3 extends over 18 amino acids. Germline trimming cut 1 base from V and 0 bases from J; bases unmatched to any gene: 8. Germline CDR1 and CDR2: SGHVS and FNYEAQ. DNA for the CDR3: TGTGCCAGCAGCTTAGTTTTGAGACAGGGAACAACTAATGAAAAACTGTTTTTT. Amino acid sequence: CASSLVLRQGTTNEKLFF.

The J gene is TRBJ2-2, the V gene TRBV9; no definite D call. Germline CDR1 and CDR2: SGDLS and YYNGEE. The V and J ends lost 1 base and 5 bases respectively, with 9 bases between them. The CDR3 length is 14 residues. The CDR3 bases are TGTGCCAGCAGCGTACGCCCTCGGACCGGGGAGCTGTTTTTT. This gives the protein CASSVRPRTGELFF.

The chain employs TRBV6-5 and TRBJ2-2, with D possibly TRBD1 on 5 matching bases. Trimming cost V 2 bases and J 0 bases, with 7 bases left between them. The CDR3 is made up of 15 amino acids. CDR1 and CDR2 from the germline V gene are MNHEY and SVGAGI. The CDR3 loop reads CASSYGAANTGELFF. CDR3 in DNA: TGTGCCAGCAGTTACGGGGCCGCGAACACCGGGGAGCTGTTTTTT.